The 2 T cell receptor beta chains below come from one sample, sequenced in a study of OX40 agonist ivuxolimab in advanced cancers. Only in-frame clones appear in the TCRdb table, and some are missing; sequencing was by immunoSEQ multiplex PCR. Altogether 70,000 to 85,000 clones are present, about 87% being singletons, with the ten largest covering about 1%. This material consisted of CD4+ or CD8+ T cells sorted from blood, taken in a trial of the OX40 agonist ivuxolimab. The receptors derive from an adult with an advanced solid tumor such as melanoma, head and neck, liver or kidney cancer.

Turning to this clone: The identical CDR3 is also encoded by other nucleotide sequences in the sample. This chain links TRBV30 with TRBJ1-5; D ambiguous. The ends were cut back, 1 base at V and 4 bases at J, with 8 bases in the middle. The CDR3 has 13 amino acids. CDR1 and CDR2 (germline): GTSNPN, SVGIG (reference sequence). Here the CDR3 reads CAWSGRGNQPQHF. In DNA, the CDR3 is TGTGCCTGGAGTGGGCGGGGAAATCAGCCCCAGCATTTT.

About this clone: The missing conserved phenylalanine or tryptophan at the end of this CDR3 makes a read error likely. The DNA is omitted, as the CDR3 cannot be located on it reliably, and the CDR3 follows TCRdb's listing. The gene calls are TRBV6-4 and TRBJ1-1; the D segment call TRBD1 is taken from the table without a DNA check. Germline CDR1 MRHNA, CDR2 SNTAGT. Both ends counted, the CDR3 spans 8 residues. CDR3 region: CATRGQGV.